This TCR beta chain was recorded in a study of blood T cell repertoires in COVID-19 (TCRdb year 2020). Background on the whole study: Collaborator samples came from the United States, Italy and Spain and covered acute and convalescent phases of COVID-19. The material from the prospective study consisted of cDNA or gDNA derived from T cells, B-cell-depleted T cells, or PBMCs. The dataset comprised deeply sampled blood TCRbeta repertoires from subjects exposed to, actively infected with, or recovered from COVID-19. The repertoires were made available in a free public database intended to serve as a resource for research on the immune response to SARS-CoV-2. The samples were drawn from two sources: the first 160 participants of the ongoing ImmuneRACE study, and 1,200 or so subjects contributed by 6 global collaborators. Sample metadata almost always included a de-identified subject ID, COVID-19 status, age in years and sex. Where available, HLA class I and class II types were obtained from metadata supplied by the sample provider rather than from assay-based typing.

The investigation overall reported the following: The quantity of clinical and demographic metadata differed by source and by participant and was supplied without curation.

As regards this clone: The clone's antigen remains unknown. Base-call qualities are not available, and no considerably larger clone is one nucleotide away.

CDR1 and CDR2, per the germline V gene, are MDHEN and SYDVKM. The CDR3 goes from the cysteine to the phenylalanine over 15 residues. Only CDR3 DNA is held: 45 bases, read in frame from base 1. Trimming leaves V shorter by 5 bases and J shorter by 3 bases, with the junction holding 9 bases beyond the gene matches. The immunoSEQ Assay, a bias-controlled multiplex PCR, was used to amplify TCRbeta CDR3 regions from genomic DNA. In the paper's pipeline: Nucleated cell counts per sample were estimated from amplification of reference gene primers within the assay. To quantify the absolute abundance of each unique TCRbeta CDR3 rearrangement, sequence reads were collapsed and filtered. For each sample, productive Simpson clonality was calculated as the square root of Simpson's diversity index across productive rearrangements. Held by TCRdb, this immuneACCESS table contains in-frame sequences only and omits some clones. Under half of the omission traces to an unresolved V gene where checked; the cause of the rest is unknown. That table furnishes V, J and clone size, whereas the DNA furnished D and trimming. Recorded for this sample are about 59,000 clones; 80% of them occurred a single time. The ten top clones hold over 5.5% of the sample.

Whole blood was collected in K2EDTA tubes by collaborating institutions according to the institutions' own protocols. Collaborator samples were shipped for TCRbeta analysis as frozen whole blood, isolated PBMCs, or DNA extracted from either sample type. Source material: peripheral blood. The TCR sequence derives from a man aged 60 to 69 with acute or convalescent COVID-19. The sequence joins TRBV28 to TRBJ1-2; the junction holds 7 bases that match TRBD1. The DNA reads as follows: TGTGCCAGCAGTCAAATGAGGCAGGGGGACTATGGCTACACCTTC. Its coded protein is CASSQMRQGDYGYTF.